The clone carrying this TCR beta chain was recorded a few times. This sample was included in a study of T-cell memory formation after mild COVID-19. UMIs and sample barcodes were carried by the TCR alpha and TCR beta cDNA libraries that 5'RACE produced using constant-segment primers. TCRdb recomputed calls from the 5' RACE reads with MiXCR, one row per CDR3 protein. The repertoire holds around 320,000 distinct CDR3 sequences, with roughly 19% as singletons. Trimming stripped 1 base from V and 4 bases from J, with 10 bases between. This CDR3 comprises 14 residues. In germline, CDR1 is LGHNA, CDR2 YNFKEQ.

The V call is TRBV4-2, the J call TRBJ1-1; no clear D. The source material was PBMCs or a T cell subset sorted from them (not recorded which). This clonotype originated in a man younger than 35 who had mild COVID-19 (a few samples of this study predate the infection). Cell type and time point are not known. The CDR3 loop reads CASSQVSRGTEAFF. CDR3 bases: TGTGCCAGCAGCCAAGTTTCCCGGGGCACTGAAGCTTTCTTT.